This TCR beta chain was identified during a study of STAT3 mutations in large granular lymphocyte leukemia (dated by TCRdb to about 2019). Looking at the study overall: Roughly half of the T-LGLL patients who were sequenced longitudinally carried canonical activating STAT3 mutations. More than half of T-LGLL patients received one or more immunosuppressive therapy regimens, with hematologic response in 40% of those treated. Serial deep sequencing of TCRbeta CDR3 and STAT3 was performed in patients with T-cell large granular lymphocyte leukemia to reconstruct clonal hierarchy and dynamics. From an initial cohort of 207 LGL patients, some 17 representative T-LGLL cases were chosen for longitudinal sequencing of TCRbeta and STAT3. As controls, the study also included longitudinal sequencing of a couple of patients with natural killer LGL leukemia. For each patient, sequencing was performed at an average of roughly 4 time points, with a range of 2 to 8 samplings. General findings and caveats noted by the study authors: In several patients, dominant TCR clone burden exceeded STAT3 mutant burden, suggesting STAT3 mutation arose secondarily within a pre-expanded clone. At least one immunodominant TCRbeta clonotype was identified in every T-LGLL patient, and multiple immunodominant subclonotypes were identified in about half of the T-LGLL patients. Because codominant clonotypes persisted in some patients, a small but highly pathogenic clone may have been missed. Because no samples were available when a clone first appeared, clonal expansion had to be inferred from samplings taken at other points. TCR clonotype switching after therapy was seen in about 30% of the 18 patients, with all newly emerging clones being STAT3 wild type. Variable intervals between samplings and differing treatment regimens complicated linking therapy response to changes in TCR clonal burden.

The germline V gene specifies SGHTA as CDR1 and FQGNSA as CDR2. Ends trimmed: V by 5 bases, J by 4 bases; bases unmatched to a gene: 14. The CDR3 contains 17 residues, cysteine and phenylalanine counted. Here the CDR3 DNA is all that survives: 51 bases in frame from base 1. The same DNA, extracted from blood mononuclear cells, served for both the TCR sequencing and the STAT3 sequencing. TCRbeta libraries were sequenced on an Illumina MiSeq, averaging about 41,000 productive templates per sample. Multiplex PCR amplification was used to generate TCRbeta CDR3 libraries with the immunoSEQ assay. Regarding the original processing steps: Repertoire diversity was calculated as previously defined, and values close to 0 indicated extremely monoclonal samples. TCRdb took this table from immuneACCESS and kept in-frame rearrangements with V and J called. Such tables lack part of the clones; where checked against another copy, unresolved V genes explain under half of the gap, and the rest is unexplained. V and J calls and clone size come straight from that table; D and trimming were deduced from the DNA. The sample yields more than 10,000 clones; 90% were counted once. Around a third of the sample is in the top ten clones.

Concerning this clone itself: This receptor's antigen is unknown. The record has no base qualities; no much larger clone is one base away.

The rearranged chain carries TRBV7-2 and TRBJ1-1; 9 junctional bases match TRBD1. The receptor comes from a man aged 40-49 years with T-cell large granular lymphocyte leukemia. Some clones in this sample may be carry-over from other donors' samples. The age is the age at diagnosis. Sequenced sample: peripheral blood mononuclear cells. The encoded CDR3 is CASSLSPQGAVGTEAFF. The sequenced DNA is TGTGCCAGCAGCCTCTCCCCACAGGGGGCGGTGGGCACTGAAGCTTTCTTT.